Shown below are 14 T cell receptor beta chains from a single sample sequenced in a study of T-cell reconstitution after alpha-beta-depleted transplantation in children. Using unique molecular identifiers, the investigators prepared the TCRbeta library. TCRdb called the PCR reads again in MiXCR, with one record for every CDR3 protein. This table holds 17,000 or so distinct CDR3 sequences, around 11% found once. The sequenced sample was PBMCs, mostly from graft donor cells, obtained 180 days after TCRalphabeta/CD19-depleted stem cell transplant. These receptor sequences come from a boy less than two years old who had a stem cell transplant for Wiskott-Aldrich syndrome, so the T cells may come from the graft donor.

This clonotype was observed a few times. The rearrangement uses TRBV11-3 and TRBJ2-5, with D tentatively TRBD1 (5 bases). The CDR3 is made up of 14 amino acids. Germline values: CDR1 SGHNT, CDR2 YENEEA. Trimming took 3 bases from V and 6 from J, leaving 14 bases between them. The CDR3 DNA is TGTGCCAGCAGCTTGGGGCGGATGGGAAAGACCCAGTACTTC. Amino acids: CASSLGRMGKTQYF.

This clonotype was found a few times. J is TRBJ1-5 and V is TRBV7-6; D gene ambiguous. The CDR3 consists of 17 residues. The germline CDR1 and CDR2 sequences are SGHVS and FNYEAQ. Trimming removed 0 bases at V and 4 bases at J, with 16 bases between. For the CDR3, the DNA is TGTGCCAGCAGCTTAGCGCAGACACTTGGAGGTAATCAGCCCCAGCATTTT. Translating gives CASSLAQTLGGNQPQHF.

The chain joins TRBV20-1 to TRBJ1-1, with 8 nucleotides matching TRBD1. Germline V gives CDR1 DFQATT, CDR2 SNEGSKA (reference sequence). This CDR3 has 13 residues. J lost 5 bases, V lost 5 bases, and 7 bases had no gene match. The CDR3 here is CSAEGQGGTEAFF. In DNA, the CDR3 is TGCAGTGCTGAAGGACAGGGTGGGACTGAAGCTTTCTTT.

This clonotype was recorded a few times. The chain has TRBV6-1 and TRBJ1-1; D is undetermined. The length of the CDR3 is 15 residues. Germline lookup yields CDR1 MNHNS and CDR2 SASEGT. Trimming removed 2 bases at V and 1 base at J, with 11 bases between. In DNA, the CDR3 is TGTGCCAGCAGTGAACCGTTGATCGGGAACACTGAAGCTTTCTTT. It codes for CASSEPLIGNTEAFF.

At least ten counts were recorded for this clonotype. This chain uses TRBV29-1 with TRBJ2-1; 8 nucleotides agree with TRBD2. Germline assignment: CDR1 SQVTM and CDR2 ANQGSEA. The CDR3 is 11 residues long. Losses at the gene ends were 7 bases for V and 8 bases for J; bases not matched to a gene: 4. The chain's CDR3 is CSAGTRDEQFF. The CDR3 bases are TGCAGCGCCGGGACTAGAGATGAGCAGTTCTTC.

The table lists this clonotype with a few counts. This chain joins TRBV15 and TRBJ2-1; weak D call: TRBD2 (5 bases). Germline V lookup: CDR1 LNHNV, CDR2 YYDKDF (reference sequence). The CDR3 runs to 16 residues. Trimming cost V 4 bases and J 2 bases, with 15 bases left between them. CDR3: CATSKVEERAYNEQFF. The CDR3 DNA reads TGTGCCACCAGCAAAGTGGAGGAGCGCGCCTACAATGAGCAGTTCTTC. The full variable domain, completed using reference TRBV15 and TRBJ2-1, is DAMVIQNPRYQVTQFGKPVTLSCSQTLNHNVMYWYQQKSSQAPKLLFHYYDKDFNNEADTPDNFQSRRPNTSFCFLDIRSPGLGDTAMYLCATSKVEERAYNEQFFGPGTRLTVL.

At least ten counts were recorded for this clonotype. The CDR3 is CASSDRTSGDTQYF. The CDR3, as DNA: TGTGCCAGCAGCGACCGAACTAGCGGAGATACGCAGTATTTT. V and J are TRBV7-2 and TRBJ2-3; TRBD2 agrees at 8 bases. This CDR3 contains 14 residues. The junction had 6 bases not matched to a gene; V was cut back by 5 bases and J by 5 bases. Germline V CDR1 and CDR2: SGHTA, FQGNSA.

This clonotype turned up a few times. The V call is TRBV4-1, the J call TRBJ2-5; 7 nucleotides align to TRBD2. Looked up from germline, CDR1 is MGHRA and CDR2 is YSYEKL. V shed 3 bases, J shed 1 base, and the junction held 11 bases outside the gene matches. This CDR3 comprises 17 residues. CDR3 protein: CASSQRALLAPQETQYF. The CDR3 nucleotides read TGCGCCAGCAGCCAGCGAGCACTACTAGCGCCCCAAGAGACCCAGTACTTC.

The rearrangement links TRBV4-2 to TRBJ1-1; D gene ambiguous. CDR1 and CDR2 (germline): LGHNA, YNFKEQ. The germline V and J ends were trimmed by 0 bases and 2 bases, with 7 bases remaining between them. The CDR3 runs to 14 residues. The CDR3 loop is CASSQDWENTEAFF. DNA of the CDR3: TGTGCCAGCAGCCAAGATTGGGAAAACACTGAAGCTTTCTTT.

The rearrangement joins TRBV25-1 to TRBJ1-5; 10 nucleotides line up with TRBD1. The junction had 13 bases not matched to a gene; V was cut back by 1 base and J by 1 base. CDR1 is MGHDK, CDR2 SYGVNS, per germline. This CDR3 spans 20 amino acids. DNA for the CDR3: TGTGCCAGCAGTGAATCCCGCCTAGACAGGGGGCGAATAAGCAATCAGCCCCAGCATTTT. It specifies CASSESRLDRGRISNQPQHF.

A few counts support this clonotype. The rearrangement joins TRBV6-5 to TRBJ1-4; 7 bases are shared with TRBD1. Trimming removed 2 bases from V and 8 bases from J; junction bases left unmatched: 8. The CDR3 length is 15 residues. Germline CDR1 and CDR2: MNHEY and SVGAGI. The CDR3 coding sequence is TGTGCCAGCAGTTACGGTACAGGGGAAGGGGAAAAACTGTTTTTT. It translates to CASSYGTGEGEKLFF.

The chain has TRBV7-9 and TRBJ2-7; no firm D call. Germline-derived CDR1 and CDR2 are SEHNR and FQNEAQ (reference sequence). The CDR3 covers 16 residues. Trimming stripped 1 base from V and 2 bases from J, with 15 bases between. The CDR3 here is CASSLGSSLGPYEQYF. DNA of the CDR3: TGTGCCAGCAGCTTAGGTAGTTCCCTAGGCCCCTACGAGCAGTACTTC.

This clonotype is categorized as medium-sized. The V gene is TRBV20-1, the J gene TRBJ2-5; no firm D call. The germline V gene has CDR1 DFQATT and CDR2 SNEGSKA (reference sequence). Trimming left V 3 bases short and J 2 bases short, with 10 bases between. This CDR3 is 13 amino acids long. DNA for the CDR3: TGCAGTGCTAGTTCGACACGGCAAGAGACCCAGTACTTC. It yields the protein CSASSTRQETQYF.

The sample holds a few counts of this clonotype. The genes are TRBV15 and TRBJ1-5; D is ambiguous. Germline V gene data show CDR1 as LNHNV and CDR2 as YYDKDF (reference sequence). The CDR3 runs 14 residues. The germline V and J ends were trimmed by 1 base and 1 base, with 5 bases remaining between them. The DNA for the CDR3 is TGTGCCACCAGCAGAGCTGGAAGCAATCAGCCCCAGCATTTT. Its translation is CATSRAGSNQPQHF.